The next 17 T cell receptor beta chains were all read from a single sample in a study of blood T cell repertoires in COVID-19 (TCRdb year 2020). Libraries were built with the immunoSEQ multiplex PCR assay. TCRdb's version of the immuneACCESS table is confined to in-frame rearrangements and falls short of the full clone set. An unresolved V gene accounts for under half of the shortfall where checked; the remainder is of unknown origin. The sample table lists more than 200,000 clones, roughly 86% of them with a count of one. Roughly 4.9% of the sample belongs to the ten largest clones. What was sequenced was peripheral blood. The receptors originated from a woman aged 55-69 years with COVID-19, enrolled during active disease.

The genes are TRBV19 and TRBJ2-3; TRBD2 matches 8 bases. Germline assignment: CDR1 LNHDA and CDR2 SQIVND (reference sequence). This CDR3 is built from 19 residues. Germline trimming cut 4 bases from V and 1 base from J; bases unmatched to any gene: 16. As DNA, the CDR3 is TGTGCCAGTAGTAGACGTGCATCGAGCGGGAGATGGGGCACAGATACGCAGTATTTT. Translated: CASSRRASSGRWGTDTQYF.

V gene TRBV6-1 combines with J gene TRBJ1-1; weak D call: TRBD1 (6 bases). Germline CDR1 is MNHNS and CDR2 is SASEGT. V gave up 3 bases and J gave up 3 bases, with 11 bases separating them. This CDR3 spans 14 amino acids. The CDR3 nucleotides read TGTGCCAGCAGTGACGGGACATCCTACACTGAAGCTTTCTTT. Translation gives CASSDGTSYTEAFF.

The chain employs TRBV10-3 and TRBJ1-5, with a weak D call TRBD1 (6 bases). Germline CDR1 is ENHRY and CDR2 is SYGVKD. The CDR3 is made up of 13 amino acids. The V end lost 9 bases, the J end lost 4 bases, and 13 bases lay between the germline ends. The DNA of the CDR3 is TGTGCCATGGGGGCAGGTGGGAATCAGCCCCAGCATTTT. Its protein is CAMGAGGNQPQHF.

The CDR3 DNA is TGCGCCAGCAGACTAGCGGGAGGGTTTGCCAAAAACATTCAGTACTTC. This translates into CASRLAGGFAKNIQYF. This sequence joins TRBV10-1 and TRBJ2-4, with 13 bases fitting TRBD2. Trimming removed 6 bases from V and 1 base from J; junction bases left unmatched: 3. The CDR3 runs 16 residues. Germline V gives CDR1 WNHNN, CDR2 SYGVQD (reference sequence).

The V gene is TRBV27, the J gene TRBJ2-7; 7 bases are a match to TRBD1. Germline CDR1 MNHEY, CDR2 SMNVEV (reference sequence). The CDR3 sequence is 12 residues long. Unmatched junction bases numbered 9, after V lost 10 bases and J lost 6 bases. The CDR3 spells CATRQGISEQYF. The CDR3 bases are TGTGCCACCAGACAGGGAATCTCCGAGCAGTACTTC.

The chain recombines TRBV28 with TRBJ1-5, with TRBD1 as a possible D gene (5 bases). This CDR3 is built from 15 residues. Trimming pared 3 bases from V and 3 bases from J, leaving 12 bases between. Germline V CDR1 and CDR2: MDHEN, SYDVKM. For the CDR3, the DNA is TGTGCCAGCAGTTTTTCAGGGTGGGCCAATCAGCCCCAGCATTTT. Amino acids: CASSFSGWANQPQHF.

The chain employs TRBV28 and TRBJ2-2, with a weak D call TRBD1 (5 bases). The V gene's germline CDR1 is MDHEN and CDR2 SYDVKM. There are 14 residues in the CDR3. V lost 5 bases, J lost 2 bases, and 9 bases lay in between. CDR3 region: CASSLQGNTGELFF. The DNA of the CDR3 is TGTGCCAGCAGTCTTCAGGGTAACACCGGGGAGCTGTTTTTT.

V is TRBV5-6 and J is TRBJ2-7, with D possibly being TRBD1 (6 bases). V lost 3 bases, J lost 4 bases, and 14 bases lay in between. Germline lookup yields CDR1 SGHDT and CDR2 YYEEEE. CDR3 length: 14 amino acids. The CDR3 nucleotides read TGTGCCAGCAGCTGGGGGACACTTACTTACGAGCAGTACTTC. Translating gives CASSWGTLTYEQYF.

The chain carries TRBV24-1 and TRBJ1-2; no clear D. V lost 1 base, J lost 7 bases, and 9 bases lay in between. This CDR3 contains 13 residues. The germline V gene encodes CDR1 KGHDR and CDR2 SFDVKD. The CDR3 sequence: CATSDFVSGGYTF. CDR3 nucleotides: TGTGCCACCAGTGATTTCGTCAGCGGTGGCTACACCTTC.

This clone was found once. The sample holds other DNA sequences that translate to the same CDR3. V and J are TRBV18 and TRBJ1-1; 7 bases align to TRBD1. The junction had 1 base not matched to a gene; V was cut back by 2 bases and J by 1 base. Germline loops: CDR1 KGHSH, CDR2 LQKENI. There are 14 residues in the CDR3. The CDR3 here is CASSPGTENTEAFF. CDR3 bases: TGTGCCAGCTCACCAGGGACAGAGAACACTGAAGCTTTCTTT.

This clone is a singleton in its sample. CDR3 amino acids: CASSPSRGGTEAFF. In DNA form, the CDR3 reads TGTGCCAGCAGCCCCTCGAGGGGAGGAACTGAAGCTTTCTTT. The chain combines TRBV7-2 with TRBJ1-1; D is perhaps TRBD1 (5 bases). The germline V and J ends were trimmed by 5 bases and 5 bases, with 15 bases remaining between them. The CDR3 spans 14 residues. Germline assignment: CDR1 SGHTA and CDR2 FQGNSA.

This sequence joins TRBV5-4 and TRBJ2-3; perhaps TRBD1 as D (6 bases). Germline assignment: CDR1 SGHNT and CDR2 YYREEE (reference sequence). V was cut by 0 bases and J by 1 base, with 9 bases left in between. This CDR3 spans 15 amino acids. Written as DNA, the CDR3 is TGTGCCAGCAGCTTGGGACAGGCTGGCACAGATACGCAGTATTTT. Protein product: CASSLGQAGTDTQYF.

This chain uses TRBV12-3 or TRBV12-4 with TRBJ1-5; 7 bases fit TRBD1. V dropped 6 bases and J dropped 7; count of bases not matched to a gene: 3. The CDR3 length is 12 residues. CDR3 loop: CASRTRGQPQHF. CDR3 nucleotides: TGTGCCAGCAGGACCAGGGGGCAGCCCCAGCATTTT.

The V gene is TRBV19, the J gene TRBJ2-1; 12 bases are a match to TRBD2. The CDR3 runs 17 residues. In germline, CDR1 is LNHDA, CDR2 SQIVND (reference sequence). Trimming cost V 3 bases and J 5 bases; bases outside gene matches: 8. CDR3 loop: CASSMWSSGRANNEQFF. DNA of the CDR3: TGTGCCAGTAGTATGTGGTCTAGCGGGAGGGCGAACAATGAGCAGTTCTTC.

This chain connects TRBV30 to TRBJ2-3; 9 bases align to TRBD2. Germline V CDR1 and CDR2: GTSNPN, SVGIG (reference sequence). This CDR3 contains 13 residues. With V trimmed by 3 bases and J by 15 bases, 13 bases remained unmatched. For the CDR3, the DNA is TGTGCCTGGAGAATGACTAGCGGAGCCCTACCCTATTTT. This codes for CAWRMTSGALPYF.

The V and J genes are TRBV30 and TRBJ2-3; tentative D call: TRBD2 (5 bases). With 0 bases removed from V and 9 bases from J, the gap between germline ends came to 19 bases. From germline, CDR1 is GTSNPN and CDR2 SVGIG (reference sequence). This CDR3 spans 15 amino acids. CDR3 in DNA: TGTGCCTGGAGTGTACAGACTACGACACTCCAAACGCAGTATTTT. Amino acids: CAWSVQTTTLQTQYF.

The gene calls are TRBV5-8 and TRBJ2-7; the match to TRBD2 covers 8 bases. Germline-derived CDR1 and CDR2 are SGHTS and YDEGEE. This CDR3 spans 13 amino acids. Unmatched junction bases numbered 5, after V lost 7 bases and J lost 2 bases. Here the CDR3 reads CASGPGGTYEQYF. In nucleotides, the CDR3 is TGTGCCAGCGGGCCGGGGGGGACCTACGAGCAGTACTTC.